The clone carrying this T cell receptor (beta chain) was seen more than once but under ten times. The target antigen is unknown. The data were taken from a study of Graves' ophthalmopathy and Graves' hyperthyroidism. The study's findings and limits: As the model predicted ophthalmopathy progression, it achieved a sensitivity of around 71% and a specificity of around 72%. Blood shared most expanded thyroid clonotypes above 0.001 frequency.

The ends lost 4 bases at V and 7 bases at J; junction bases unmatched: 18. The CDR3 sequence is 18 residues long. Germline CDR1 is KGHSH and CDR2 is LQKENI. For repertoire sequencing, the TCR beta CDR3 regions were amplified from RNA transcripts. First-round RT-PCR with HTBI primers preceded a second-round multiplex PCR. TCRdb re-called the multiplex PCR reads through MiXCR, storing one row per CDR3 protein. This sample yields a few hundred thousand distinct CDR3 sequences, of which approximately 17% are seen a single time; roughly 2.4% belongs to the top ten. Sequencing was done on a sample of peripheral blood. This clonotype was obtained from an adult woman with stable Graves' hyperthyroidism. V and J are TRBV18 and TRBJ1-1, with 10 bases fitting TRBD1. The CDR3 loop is CASSLATGGASGSNEAFF. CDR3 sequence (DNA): TGTGCCAGCTCACTTGCGACAGGGGGCGCGAGCGGTTCCAATGAAGCTTTCTTT.